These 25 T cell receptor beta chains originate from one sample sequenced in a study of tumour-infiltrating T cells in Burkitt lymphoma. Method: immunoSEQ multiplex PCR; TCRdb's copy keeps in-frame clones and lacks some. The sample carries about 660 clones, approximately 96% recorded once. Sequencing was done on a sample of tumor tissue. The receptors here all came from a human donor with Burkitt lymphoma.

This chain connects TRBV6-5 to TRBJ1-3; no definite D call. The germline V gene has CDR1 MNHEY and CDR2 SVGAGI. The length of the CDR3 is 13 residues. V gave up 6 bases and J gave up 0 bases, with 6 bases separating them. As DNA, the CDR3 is TGTGCCAGCAGATCGAGCTCTGGAAACACCATATATTTT. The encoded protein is CASRSSSGNTIYF.

CDR3 nucleotides: TGTGCCAGCAGCTTAGGGCCGGCAGGCATGAACACTGAAGCTTTCTTT. Amino acids: CASSLGPAGMNTEAFF. The chain has TRBV7-2 and TRBJ1-1; D is unresolved. Per germline, CDR1 SGHTA and CDR2 FQGNSA. V was shortened by 1 base and J by 0 bases, with 12 bases between the two germline ends. This CDR3 is built from 16 residues.

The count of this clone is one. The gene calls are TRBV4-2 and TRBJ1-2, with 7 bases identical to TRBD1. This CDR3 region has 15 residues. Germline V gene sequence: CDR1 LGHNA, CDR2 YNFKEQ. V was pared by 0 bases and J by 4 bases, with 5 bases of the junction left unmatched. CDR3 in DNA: TGTGCCAGCAGCCAAGACCTGACAGGGCCCTATGGCTACACCTTC. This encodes CASSQDLTGPYGYTF.

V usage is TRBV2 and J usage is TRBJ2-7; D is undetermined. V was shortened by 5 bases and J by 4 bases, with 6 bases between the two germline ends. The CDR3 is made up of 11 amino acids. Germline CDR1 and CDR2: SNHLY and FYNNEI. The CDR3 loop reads CASSLLYEQYF. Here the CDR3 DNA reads TGTGCCAGCAGTTTATTGTACGAGCAGTACTTC.

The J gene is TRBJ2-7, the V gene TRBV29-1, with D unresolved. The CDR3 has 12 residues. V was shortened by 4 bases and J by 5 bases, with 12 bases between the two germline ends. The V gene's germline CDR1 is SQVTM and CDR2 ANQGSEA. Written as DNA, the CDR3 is TGCAGCGTTGTATGGGGAAATAACGAGCAGTACTTC. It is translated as CSVVWGNNEQYF.

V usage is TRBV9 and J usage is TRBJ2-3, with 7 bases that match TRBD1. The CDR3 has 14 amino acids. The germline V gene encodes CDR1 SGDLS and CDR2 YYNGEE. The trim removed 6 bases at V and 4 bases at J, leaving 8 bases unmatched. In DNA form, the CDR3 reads TGTGCCAGCACCCAGGGGGTCCGTGCAGATACGCAGTATTTT. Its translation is CASTQGVRADTQYF.

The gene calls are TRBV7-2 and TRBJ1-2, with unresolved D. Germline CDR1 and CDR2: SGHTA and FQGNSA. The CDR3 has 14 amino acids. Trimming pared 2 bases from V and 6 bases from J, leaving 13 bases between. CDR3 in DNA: TGTGCCAGCAGCTTAACTACTCCTGCTCATGGCTACACCTTC. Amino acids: CASSLTTPAHGYTF.

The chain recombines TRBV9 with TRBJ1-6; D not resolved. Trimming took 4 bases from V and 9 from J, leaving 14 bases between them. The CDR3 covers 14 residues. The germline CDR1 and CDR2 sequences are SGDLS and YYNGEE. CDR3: CASSSRALGSPLHF. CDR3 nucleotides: TGTGCCAGCAGCTCTCGGGCCCTGGGTTCACCCCTCCACTTT.

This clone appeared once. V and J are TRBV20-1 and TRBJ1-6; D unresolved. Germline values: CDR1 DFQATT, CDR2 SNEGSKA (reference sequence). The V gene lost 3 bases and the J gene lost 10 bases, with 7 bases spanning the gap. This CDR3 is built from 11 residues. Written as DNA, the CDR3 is TGCAGTGCTAGGATCGGGTCACCCCTCCACTTT. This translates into CSARIGSPLHF.

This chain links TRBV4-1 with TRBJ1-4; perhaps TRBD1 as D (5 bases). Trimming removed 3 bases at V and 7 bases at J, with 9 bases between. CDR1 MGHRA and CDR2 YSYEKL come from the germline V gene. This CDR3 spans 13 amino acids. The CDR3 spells CASSQSGTEKLFF. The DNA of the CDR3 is TGCGCCAGCAGCCAGTCCGGGACTGAAAAACTGTTTTTT.

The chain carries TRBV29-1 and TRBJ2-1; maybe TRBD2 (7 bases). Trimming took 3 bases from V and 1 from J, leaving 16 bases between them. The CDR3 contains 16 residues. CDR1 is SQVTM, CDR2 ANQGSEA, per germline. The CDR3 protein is CSVERAGALSYNEQFF. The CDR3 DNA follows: TGCAGCGTTGAGAGGGCGGGGGCTCTGTCCTACAATGAGCAGTTCTTC.

CDR3 amino acids: CAWTGGYGYTF. CDR3 nucleotides: TGTGCCTGGACAGGGGGCTATGGCTACACCTTC. The rearrangement joins TRBV30 to TRBJ1-2; 7 bases fit TRBD1. CDR3 length: 11 amino acids. The V gene end was trimmed by 4 bases and the J gene end by 4 bases; junction bases not matched to a gene: 0. Germline values: CDR1 GTSNPN, CDR2 SVGIG (reference sequence). Combining the CDR3 with reference TRBV30 and TRBJ1-2 gives the whole variable domain SQTIHQWPATLVQPVGSPLSLECTVEGTSNPNLYWYRQAAGRGLQLLFYSVGIGQISSEVPQNLSASRPQDRQFILSSKKLLLSDSGFYLCAWTGGYGYTFGSGTRLTVV.

CDR3 in DNA: TGTGCCAGCAGCTTAGTAGGACTTTGGGAGACCCAGTACTTC. Its translation is CASSLVGLWETQYF. The chain recombines TRBV7-9 with TRBJ2-5; tentatively, D is TRBD2 (5 bases). This CDR3 region has 14 residues. Trimming took 1 base from V and 5 from J, leaving 11 bases between them. CDR1 and CDR2 (germline): SEHNR, FQNEAQ (reference sequence).

DNA of the CDR3: TGTGCCAGCAGCCCAGGACTAGCGGGAGGGAGAAACATTCAGTACTTC. This gives the protein CASSPGLAGGRNIQYF. V and J are TRBV9 and TRBJ2-4, with 15 bases aligning to TRBD2. This CDR3 is 16 amino acids long. Trimming at V came to 4 bases and at J to 6 bases, leaving 5 bases not matched to a gene. Germline CDR1 SGDLS, CDR2 YYNGEE. Together with reference TRBV9 and TRBJ2-4, the CDR3 gives the full variable domain: DSGVTQTPKHLITATGQRVTLRCSPRSGDLSVYWYQQSLDQGLQFLIQYYNGEERAKGNILERFSAQQFPDLHSELNLSSLELGDSALYFCASSPGLAGGRNIQYFGAGTRLSVL.

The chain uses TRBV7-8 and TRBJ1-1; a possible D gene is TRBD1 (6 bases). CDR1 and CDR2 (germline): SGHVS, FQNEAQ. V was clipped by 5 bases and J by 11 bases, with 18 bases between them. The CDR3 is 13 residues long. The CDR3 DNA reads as TGTGCCAGCAGCGCAGGGGTTAGTTTTGCCGCTTTCTTT. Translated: CASSAGVSFAAFF.

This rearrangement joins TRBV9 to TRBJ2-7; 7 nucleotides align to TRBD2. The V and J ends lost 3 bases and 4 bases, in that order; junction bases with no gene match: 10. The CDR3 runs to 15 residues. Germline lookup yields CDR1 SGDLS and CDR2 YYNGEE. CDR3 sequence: CASSAAAGVSYEQYF. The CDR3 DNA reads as TGTGCCAGCAGCGCAGCCGCGGGGGTTTCATACGAGCAGTACTTC. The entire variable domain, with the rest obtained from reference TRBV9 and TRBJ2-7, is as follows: DSGVTQTPKHLITATGQRVTLRCSPRSGDLSVYWYQQSLDQGLQFLIQYYNGEERAKGNILERFSAQQFPDLHSELNLSSLELGDSALYFCASSAAAGVSYEQYFGPGTRLTVT.

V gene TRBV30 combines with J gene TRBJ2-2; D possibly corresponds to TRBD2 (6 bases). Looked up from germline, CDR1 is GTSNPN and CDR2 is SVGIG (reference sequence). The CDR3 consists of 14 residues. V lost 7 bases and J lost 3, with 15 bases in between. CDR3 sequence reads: CAFRRGLDTGELFF. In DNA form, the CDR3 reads TGTGCCTTTCGGAGGGGTTTGGACACCGGGGAGCTGTTTTTT.

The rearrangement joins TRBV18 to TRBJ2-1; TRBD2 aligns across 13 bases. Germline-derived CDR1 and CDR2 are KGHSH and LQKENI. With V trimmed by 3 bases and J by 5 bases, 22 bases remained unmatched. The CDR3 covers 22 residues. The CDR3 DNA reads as TGTGCCAGCTCACCGCGGGACGCCCCGCGACTAGCGGGAGGAGCGGGCAACAATGAGCAGTTCTTC. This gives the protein CASSPRDAPRLAGGAGNNEQFF.

This chain's CDR3 is CASSSSYEQYF. The CDR3 region has the DNA TGTGCCAGCAGTTCTTCCTACGAGCAGTACTTC. This chain uses TRBV11-2 with TRBJ2-7; D is uncertain. Germline CDR1 SGHAT, CDR2 FQNNGV. The CDR3 spans 11 residues. Deletions cut 6 bases from V and 1 base from J, with 4 bases between.

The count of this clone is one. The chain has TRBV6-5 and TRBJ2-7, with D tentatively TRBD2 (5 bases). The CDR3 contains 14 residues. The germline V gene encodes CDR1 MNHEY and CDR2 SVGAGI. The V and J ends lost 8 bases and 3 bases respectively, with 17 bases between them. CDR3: CASGKGAEIYEQYF. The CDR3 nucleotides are TGTGCCAGCGGGAAGGGAGCGGAGATCTACGAGCAGTACTTC.

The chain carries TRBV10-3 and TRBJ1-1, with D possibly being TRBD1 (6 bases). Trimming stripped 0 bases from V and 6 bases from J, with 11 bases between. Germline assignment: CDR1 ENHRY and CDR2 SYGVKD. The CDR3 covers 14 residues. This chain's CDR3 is CAISESQGMSEAFF. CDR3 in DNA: TGTGCCATCAGTGAGTCTCAGGGGATGTCTGAAGCTTTCTTT.

CDR3 DNA: TGCAGCGCTCGGACAGGGGCTAATGAAAAACTGTTTTTT. Encoded protein: CSARTGANEKLFF. This chain uses TRBV29-1 with TRBJ1-4, with 9 nucleotides matching TRBD1. CDR3 length: 13 residues. V was pared by 7 bases and J by 3 bases, with 3 bases of the junction left unmatched. CDR1 SQVTM and CDR2 ANQGSEA come from the germline V gene.

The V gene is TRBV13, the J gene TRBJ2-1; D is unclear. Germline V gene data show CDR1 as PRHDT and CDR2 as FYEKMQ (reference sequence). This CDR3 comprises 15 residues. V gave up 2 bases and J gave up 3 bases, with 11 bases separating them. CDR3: CASSLSLGFYNEQFF. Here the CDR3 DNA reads TGTGCCAGCAGCTTATCACTTGGCTTCTACAATGAGCAGTTCTTC.

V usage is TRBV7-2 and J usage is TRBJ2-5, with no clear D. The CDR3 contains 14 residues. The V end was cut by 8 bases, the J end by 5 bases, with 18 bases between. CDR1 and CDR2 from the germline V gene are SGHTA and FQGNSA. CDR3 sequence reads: CASLSTVESETQYF. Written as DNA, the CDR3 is TGTGCCAGCCTGTCGACCGTGGAAAGTGAGACCCAGTACTTC. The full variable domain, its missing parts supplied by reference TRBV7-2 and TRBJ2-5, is GAGVSQSPSNKVTEKGKDVELRCDPISGHTALYWYRQSLGQGLEFLIYFQGNSAPDKSGLPSDRFSAERTGGSVSTLTIQRTQQEDSAVYLCASLSTVESETQYFGPGTRLLVL.

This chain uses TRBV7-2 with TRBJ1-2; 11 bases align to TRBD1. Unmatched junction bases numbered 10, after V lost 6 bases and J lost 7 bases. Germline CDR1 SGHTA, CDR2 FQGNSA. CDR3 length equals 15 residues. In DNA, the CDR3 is TGTGCCAGCAGTACCGGACAGGGGGCAGGTAGTGGCTACACCTTC. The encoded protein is CASSTGQGAGSGYTF.